The 7 T cell receptor beta chains listed next were all sequenced from one sample in a study of blood T cell repertoires in COVID-19. The data were produced by immunoSEQ multiplex PCR, yet TCRdb's version contains in-frame clones alone and is incomplete. The data show around 270,000 clones, 80% to 90% seen once. The sample was peripheral blood. Receptor source: a woman between 45 and 65 years old with acute or convalescent COVID-19.

This sequence joins TRBV15 and TRBJ1-4, with 10 positions matching TRBD1. Germline V CDR1 and CDR2: LNHNV, YYDKDF (reference sequence). The CDR3 is made up of 16 amino acids. Unmatched junction bases numbered 11, after V lost 6 bases and J lost 7 bases. The CDR3 spells CATRTGGVEGSEKLFF. CDR3 nucleotide sequence: TGTGCCACCAGGACAGGGGGCGTAGAAGGGAGTGAAAAACTGTTTTTT.

V and J are TRBV7-6 and TRBJ2-7, with TRBD1 matching over 9 bases. With 5 bases clipped from V and 5 bases from J, the junction kept 10 bases outside the gene matches. The CDR3 covers 15 residues. Germline V lookup: CDR1 SGHVS, CDR2 FNYEAQ. CDR3 nucleotide sequence: TGTGCCAGCAGCCCGCCGGGACAGGGATCCCACGAGCAGTACTTC. It codes for CASSPPGQGSHEQYF.

The V gene is TRBV4-1, the J gene TRBJ2-5; 9 bases are a match to TRBD1. Germline V gene lookup returns CDR1 MGHRA and CDR2 YSYEKL. CDR3 length equals 17 residues. The V and J ends lost 0 bases and 9 bases, in that order; junction bases with no gene match: 14. In DNA, the CDR3 is TGCGCCAGCAGCCAAGATGTTCGTGGACAGGGGTTTTTGGCCCAGTACTTC. This sequence encodes CASSQDVRGQGFLAQYF.

The genes are TRBV7-8 and TRBJ2-7; 7 bases fit TRBD1. CDR3 length: 17 amino acids. Germline V gene data show CDR1 as SGHVS and CDR2 as FQNEAQ. V lost 1 base, J lost 3 bases, and 12 bases stayed unmatched. CDR3 residues: CASSLGVIATGYYEQYF. The CDR3 DNA reads TGTGCCAGCAGCTTAGGCGTCATTGCGACAGGGTACTACGAGCAGTACTTC.

The V call is TRBV9, the J call TRBJ1-2; TRBD1 matches at 9 bases. Trimming at V came to 4 bases and at J to 7 bases, leaving 20 bases not matched to a gene. Germline CDR1 and CDR2: SGDLS and YYNGEE. The CDR3 has 18 residues. The CDR3 DNA sequence: TGTGCCAGCAGCTTAACCTCCCACCAGACAGGGGGATGGATTGGCTACACCTTC. It yields the protein CASSLTSHQTGGWIGYTF.

J is TRBJ2-1 and V is TRBV4-3; tentatively, D is TRBD2 (5 bases). The CDR3 has 16 amino acids. V lost 2 bases, J lost 3 bases, and 14 bases lay in between. The V gene's germline CDR1 is LGHNA and CDR2 YSLEER. The CDR3 DNA is TGCGCCAGCAGCCAAAGCTTGGCGGGTGACTACAATGAGCAGTTCTTC. This sequence encodes CASSQSLAGDYNEQFF.

The rearrangement uses TRBV5-6 and TRBJ2-7; TRBD1 agrees at 9 bases. Germline V gives CDR1 SGHDT, CDR2 YYEEEE. V trimming: 5 bases; J trimming: 3 bases; junction bases outside the gene matches: 6. The CDR3 is 14 residues long. CDR3 region: CASSRGQGYYEQYF. In DNA, the CDR3 is TGTGCCAGCAGTCGGGGACAGGGTTACTACGAGCAGTACTTC.